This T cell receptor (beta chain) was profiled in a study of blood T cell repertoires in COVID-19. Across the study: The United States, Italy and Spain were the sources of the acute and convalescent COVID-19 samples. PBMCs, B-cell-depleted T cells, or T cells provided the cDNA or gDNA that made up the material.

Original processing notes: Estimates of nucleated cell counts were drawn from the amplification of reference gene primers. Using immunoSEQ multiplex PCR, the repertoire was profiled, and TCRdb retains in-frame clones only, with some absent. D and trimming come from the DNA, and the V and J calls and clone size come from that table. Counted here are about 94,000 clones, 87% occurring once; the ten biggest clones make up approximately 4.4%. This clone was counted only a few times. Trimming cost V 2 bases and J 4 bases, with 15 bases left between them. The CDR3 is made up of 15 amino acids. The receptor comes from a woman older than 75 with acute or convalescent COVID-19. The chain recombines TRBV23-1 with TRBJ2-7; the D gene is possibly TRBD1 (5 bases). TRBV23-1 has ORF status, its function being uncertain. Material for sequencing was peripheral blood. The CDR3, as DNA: TGCGCCAGCAGTCAACCACAGGTGGTTGAATACGAGCAGTACTTC. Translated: CASSQPQVVEYEQYF.